Listed here are 20 T cell receptor beta chains from one sample, sequenced in a study of OX40 agonist ivuxolimab in advanced cancers. Measured with immunoSEQ multiplex PCR; TCRdb has only the in-frame clones, and not every one. This sample has around 80,000 clones, with around 84% found just once. Material: CD4+ or CD8+ T cells sorted from blood, obtained in a trial of the OX40 agonist ivuxolimab. These receptor sequences come from an adult with an advanced solid tumor such as melanoma, head and neck, liver or kidney cancer.

Points on this clone: The sample contains more than one DNA sequence encoding this CDR3. The V call is TRBV7-2, the J call TRBJ2-3; 10 bases are a match to TRBD2. The CDR3 spans 14 residues. Germline CDR1 reads SGHTA; CDR2 reads FQGNSA. Trimming at V came to 9 bases and at J to 1 base, leaving 4 bases not matched to a gene. CDR3 sequence (DNA): TGTGCCAGTCGCACTAGCGGGGGCACAGATACGCAGTATTTT. It codes for CASRTSGGTDTQYF.

V usage is TRBV13 and J usage is TRBJ1-2; D possibly corresponds to TRBD1 (5 bases). Trimming removed 4 bases at V and 7 bases at J, with 19 bases between. Germline-derived CDR1 and CDR2 are PRHDT and FYEKMQ (reference sequence). The CDR3 has 15 amino acids. CDR3 bases: TGTGCCAGCAGCTCAACGGCGGAGGGGATTGGTGGCTACACCTTC. This codes for CASSSTAEGIGGYTF. Drawing the rest from reference TRBV13 and TRBJ1-2, the complete variable domain is AAGVIQSPRHLIKEKRETATLKCYPIPRHDTVYWYQQGPGQDPQFLISFYEKMQSDKGSIPDRFSAQQFSDYHSELNMSSLELGDSALYFCASSSTAEGIGGYTFGSGTRLTVV.

The chain carries TRBV4-1 and TRBJ2-1; 11 nucleotides align to TRBD2. Trimming removed 1 base from V and 7 bases from J; junction bases left unmatched: 6. The germline CDR1 and CDR2 sequences are MGHRA and YSYEKL. CDR3 length: 16 residues. The CDR3 is CASSQGPTSGTNEQFF. The DNA of the CDR3 is TGCGCCAGCAGCCAAGGTCCGACTAGCGGGACGAATGAGCAGTTCTTC.

V gene TRBV7-2 combines with J gene TRBJ2-7, with 11 positions matching TRBD2. The V segment lost 1 base and the J segment 4 bases; nucleotides outside the gene matches: 3. The V gene's germline CDR1 is SGHTA and CDR2 FQGNSA. CDR3 length: 15 amino acids. The CDR3 DNA reads TGTGCCAGCAGCTTAGGTTCTAGCGGGAGGTACGAGCAGTACTTC. Translating it yields CASSLGSSGRYEQYF.

The chain joins TRBV5-6 to TRBJ1-3; the D gene is possibly TRBD1 (6 bases). Germline assignment: CDR1 SGHDT and CDR2 YYEEEE. The CDR3 spans 14 residues. Trimming shortened V by 4 bases and J by 6 bases, and 14 bases separated the two germline ends. CDR3 in amino acids: CASSPTGFANTIYF. The CDR3 coding sequence is TGTGCCAGCAGCCCTACAGGGTTCGCAAACACCATATATTTT.

This clone was found once. The chain joins TRBV15 to TRBJ2-7, with 10 bases aligning to TRBD2. This CDR3 comprises 18 residues. Trimming removed 3 bases from V and 0 bases from J; junction bases left unmatched: 11. Germline-derived CDR1 and CDR2 are LNHNV and YYDKDF (reference sequence). The chain's CDR3 is CATSRVGLAEWGSYEQYF. The CDR3 region has the DNA TGTGCCACCAGCAGGGTTGGACTAGCGGAGTGGGGCTCCTACGAGCAGTACTTC.

The V gene is TRBV14, the J gene TRBJ1-2; perhaps TRBD1 as D (5 bases). This CDR3 is built from 14 residues. In germline, CDR1 is SGHDN, CDR2 FVKESK. V lost 2 bases, J lost 5 bases, and 12 bases lay in between. The CDR3 region is CASSQQGGGYGYTF. The CDR3 coding sequence is TGTGCCAGCAGCCAACAGGGAGGAGGTTATGGCTACACCTTC.

The chain's CDR3 is CAITSRADTQYF. The CDR3 DNA sequence: TGTGCCATCACCTCCCGGGCAGATACGCAGTATTTT. This rearrangement joins TRBV10-3 to TRBJ2-3; D not resolved. Germline-derived CDR1 and CDR2 are ENHRY and SYGVKD. Between the trimmed V and J ends, which lost 7 bases and 4 bases, there was a span of 9 bases. This CDR3 has 12 amino acids.

The gene calls are TRBV7-2 and TRBJ2-7; 8 nucleotides agree with TRBD2. CDR1 and CDR2 (germline): SGHTA, FQGNSA. V lost 1 base, J lost 2 bases, and 4 bases stayed unmatched. This CDR3 comprises 15 residues. The CDR3 region has the DNA TGTGCCAGCAGCTTAGGGGCGGGAGGCCCCTACGAGCAGTACTTC. It translates to CASSLGAGGPYEQYF.

The chain couples TRBV18 to TRBJ2-1, with D tentatively TRBD1 or TRBD2 (5 bases each). The CDR3 has 15 residues. Germline assignment: CDR1 KGHSH and CDR2 LQKENI. The germline V and J ends were trimmed by 2 bases and 5 bases, with 13 bases remaining between them. This chain's CDR3 is CASSPTSGTNNEQFF. CDR3 coding DNA: TGTGCCAGCTCACCAACATCAGGGACCAACAATGAGCAGTTCTTC.

The rearrangement uses TRBV20-1 and TRBJ2-3; D gene unclear. The CDR3 consists of 11 residues. Trimming stripped 4 bases from V and 9 bases from J, with 11 bases between. The germline V gene encodes CDR1 DFQATT and CDR2 SNEGSKA (reference sequence). The CDR3 is CSATGSVTQYF. CDR3 sequence (DNA): TGCAGTGCTACCGGTAGTGTAACGCAGTATTTT.

This clone showed up just a few times. V is TRBV11-2 and J is TRBJ1-5, with a possible D match to TRBD1 (5 bases). Germline CDR1 SGHAT, CDR2 FQNNGV. V lost 5 bases and J lost 6, with 11 bases in between. The CDR3 is 13 residues long. The CDR3 sequence: CASSQDTSQPQHF. The CDR3 region has the DNA TGTGCCAGCAGCCAGGACACGAGTCAGCCCCAGCATTTT.

The V and J genes are TRBV9 and TRBJ2-7; TRBD1 agrees at 11 bases. The CDR3 runs 15 residues. The ends lost 2 bases at V and 2 bases at J; junction bases unmatched: 3. CDR1 SGDLS and CDR2 YYNGEE come from the germline V gene. CDR3 amino acids: CASSVRDRGTYEQYF. CDR3 DNA sequence: TGTGCCAGCAGCGTCCGGGACAGGGGGACCTACGAGCAGTACTTC.

This sequence joins TRBV7-2 and TRBJ1-5; TRBD1 might be the D (5 bases). CDR1 and CDR2 (germline): SGHTA, FQGNSA. V gave up 5 bases and J gave up 0 bases, with 11 bases separating them. The CDR3 loop spans 15 amino acids. The DNA of the CDR3 is TGTGCCAGCAGCCCGGACATTTATAGCAATCAGCCCCAGCATTTT. It specifies CASSPDIYSNQPQHF. Full variable domain (outside the CDR3, taken from reference TRBV7-2 and TRBJ1-5): GAGVSQSPSNKVTEKGKDVELRCDPISGHTALYWYRQSLGQGLEFLIYFQGNSAPDKSGLPSDRFSAERTGGSVSTLTIQRTQQEDSAVYLCASSPDIYSNQPQHFGDGTRLSIL.

The gene calls are TRBV6-5 and TRBJ2-1; D is perhaps TRBD2 (5 bases). Germline lookup yields CDR1 MNHEY and CDR2 SVGAGI. This CDR3 is 15 amino acids long. Trimming took 0 bases from V and 7 from J, leaving 13 bases between them. CDR3 sequence (DNA): TGTGCCAGCAGTTACTCAAGCGGACGGATAAATGAGCAGTTCTTC. It codes for CASSYSSGRINEQFF.

The chain has TRBV27 and TRBJ2-1; D uncertain. Germline CDR1 and CDR2: MNHEY and SMNVEV (reference sequence). The CDR3 has 12 residues. The V and J ends lost 6 bases and 7 bases respectively, with 10 bases between them. The CDR3 DNA reads TGTGCCAGCAGGCCGACCGTAAATGAGCAGTTCTTC. Translation gives CASRPTVNEQFF.

The chain uses TRBV27 and TRBJ2-6; TRBD1 might be the D (6 bases). Germline CDR1 is MNHEY and CDR2 is SMNVEV (reference sequence). V was trimmed by 3 bases and J by 4 bases, leaving 10 bases between them. This CDR3 region has 15 residues. Written as DNA, the CDR3 is TGTGCCAGCAGTTTTACAGGGAGAGGGGCCAACGTCCTGACTTTC. Translation gives CASSFTGRGANVLTF. Based on the CDR3 plus reference TRBV27 and TRBJ2-6, the full variable domain is EAQVTQNPRYLITVTGKKLTVTCSQNMNHEYMSWYRQDPGLGLRQIYYSMNVEVTDKGDVPEGYKVSRKEKRNFPLILESPSPNQTSLYFCASSFTGRGANVLTFGAGSRLTVL.

CDR3 sequence: CASTMDSPYGYTF. The CDR3 DNA reads as TGTGCCAGCACCATGGACAGCCCCTATGGCTACACCTTC. The chain links TRBV7-9 to TRBJ1-2, with D perhaps matching TRBD1 (6 bases). Between the trimmed V and J ends, which lost 7 bases and 4 bases, there was a span of 13 bases. There are 13 residues in the CDR3. Germline assignment: CDR1 SEHNR and CDR2 FQNEAQ (reference sequence).

The chain recombines TRBV5-1 with TRBJ2-1; D uncertain. The V gene's germline CDR1 is SGHRS and CDR2 YFSETQ. This CDR3 comprises 11 residues. The V and J ends lost 2 bases and 8 bases respectively, with 5 bases between them. In DNA form, the CDR3 reads TGCGCCAGCAGCTTACGCCATGAGCAGTTCTTC. It codes for CASSLRHEQFF. The whole variable domain, remainder taken from reference TRBV5-1 and TRBJ2-1, is KAGVTQTPRYLIKTRGQQVTLSCSPISGHRSVSWYQQTPGQGLQFLFEYFSETQRNKGNFPGRFSGRQFSNSRSEMNVSTLELGDSALYLCASSLRHEQFFGPGTRLTVL.

About this clone: Sequence at one end of the junction differs from germline and may be a read error. The V call is TRBV7-7, the J call TRBJ2-5; D is unclear. The CDR3 is made up of 15 amino acids. CDR1 and CDR2 (germline): SSHAT, FNYEAQ (reference sequence). The CDR3 nucleotides read TGTGCTAGCAGCTTAGGCCCAGGCCGGCAAGAGACCCAGTACTTC. Protein: CASSLGPGRQETQYF.